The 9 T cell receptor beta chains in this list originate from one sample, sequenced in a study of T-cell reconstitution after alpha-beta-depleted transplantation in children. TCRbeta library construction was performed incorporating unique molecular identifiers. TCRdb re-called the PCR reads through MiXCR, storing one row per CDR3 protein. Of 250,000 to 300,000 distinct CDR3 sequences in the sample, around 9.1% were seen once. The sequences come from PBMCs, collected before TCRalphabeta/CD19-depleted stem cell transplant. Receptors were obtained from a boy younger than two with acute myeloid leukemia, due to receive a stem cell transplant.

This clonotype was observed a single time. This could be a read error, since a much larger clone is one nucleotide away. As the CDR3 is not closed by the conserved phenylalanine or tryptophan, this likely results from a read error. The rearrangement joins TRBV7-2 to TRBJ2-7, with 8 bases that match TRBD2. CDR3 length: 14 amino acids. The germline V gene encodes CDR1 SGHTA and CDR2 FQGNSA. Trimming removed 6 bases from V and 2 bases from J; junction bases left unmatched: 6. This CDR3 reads CASSPRGDAYEQYL. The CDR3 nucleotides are TGTGCCAGCAGTCCGCGGGGGGATGCCTACGAGCAGTACTTA.

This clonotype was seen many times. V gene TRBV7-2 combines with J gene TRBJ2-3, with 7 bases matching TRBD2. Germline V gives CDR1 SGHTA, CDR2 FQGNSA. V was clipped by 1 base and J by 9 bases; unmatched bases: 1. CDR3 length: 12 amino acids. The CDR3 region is CASSLGTRTQYF. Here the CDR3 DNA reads TGTGCCAGCAGCTTAGGGACTAGAACGCAGTATTTT.

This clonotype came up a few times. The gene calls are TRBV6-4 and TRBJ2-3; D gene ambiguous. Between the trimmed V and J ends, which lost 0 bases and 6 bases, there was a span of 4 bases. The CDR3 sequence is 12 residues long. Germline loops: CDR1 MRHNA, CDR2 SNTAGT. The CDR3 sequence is CASSDSGDTQYF. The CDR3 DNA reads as TGTGCCAGCAGTGACTCTGGTGATACGCAGTATTTT.

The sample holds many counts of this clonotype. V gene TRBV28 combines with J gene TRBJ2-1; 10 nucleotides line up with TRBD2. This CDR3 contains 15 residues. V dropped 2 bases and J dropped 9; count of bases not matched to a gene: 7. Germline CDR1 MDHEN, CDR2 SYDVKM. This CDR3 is CASSLGSSGSPEQFF. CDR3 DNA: TGTGCCAGCAGTTTAGGGTCTAGCGGGAGCCCTGAGCAGTTCTTC.

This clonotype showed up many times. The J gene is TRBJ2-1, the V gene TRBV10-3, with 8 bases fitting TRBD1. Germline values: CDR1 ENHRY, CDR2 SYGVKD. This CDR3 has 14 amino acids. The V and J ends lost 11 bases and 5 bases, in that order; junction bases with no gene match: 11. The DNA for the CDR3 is TGTGCCGTCGGGCTGGGACAGGTTGACAATGAGCAGTTCTTC. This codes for CAVGLGQVDNEQFF.

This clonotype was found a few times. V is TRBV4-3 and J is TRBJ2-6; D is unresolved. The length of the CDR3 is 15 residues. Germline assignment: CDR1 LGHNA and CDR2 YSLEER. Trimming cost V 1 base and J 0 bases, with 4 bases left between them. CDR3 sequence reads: CASSQGISGANVLTF. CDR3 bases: TGCGCCAGCAGCCAAGGGATCTCTGGGGCCAACGTCCTGACTTTC.

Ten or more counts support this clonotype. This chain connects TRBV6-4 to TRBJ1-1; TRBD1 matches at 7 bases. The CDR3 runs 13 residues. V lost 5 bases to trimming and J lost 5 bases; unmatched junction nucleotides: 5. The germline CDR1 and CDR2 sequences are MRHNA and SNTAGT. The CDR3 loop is CASSYTGDTEAFF. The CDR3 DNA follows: TGTGCCAGCAGTTATACAGGGGATACTGAAGCTTTCTTT.

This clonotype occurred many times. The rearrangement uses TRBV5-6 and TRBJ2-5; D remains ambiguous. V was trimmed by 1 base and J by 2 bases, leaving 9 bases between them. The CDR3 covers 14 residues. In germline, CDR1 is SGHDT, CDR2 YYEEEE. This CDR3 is CASSLRASQETQYF. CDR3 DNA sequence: TGTGCCAGCAGCTTGAGAGCGTCTCAAGAGACCCAGTACTTC.

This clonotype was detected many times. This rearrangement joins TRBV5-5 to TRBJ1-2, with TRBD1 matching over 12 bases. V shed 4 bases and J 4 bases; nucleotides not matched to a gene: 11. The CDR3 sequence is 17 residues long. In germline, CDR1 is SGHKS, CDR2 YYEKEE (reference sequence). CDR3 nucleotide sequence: TGTGCCAGCAGCCGGTCCTCCGGGACAGGGGGCAGCTATGGCTACACCTTC. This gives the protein CASSRSSGTGGSYGYTF.